The 16 T cell receptor beta chains below were found in one sample sequenced in a study of T cells expressing NK-cell markers. TCRdb derives one entry per CDR3 protein from the 5' RACE reads, leaving out DNA. The repertoire table contains a few hundred thousand distinct CDR3 sequences. The sample consisted of blood T cells: a sorted CD56 or NKG2C T cell subset, CD4+ or CD8+ T cells, or bulk PBMC T cells (not recorded which). The receptors stem from a man aged 18 to 29 in good health.

The rearrangement uses TRBV6-5 and TRBJ2-7; the D call from TCRdb, TRBD1, cannot be confirmed without DNA. In germline, CDR1 is MNHEY, CDR2 SVGAGI. The CDR3 sequence is 12 residues long. The CDR3 loop reads CASSLDNYEQYF.

The V and J genes are TRBV12-3 or TRBV12-4 and TRBJ1-1; with no DNA, the TCRdb D assignment of TRBD1 cannot be verified. This CDR3 contains 13 residues. The CDR3 protein is CASSLRRQGEAFF.

The chain recombines TRBV6-5 with TRBJ2-7. Germline V gene lookup returns CDR1 MNHEY and CDR2 SVGAGI. CDR3 length equals 14 residues. CDR3 region: CASSISVRSYEQYF.

The chain combines TRBV6-2 or TRBV6-3 with TRBJ2-6. The germline CDR1 and CDR2 sequences are MNHEY and SVGEGT. The CDR3 has 12 amino acids. CDR3 loop: CATASGANVLTF.

The rearrangement joins TRBV4-2 to TRBJ1-5; TCRdb calls TRBD1, which cannot be checked without DNA. The CDR3 has 16 residues. The V gene's germline CDR1 is LGHNA and CDR2 YNFKEQ. CDR3 sequence reads: CASSQEVGPGDQPQHF.

The V gene is TRBV6-1, the J gene TRBJ1-6; the D call from TCRdb, TRBD1, cannot be confirmed without DNA. This CDR3 spans 16 amino acids. The germline V gene encodes CDR1 MNHNS and CDR2 SASEGT. The CDR3 spells CASRGTGLGGNSPLHF.

V usage is TRBV7-2 and J usage is TRBJ2-1; TCRdb's D gene call, TRBD2, goes unchecked for lack of DNA. The CDR3 contains 14 residues. The germline gives CDR1 SGHTA, CDR2 FQGNSA. Here the CDR3 reads CATNPPGSYNEQFF. Complete variable domain (other parts from reference TRBV7-2 and TRBJ2-1): GAGVSQSPSNKVTEKGKDVELRCDPISGHTALYWYRQSLGQGLEFLIYFQGNSAPDKSGLPSDRFSAERTGGSVSTLTIQRTQQEDSAVYLCATNPPGSYNEQFFGPGTRLTVL.

The gene calls are TRBV12-5 and TRBJ2-4; TCRdb lists TRBD2, though no DNA is available to test this call. Germline V lookup: CDR1 LGHNT, CDR2 FRNRAP. The CDR3 covers 17 residues. The CDR3 protein is CASGLVLGRGAKNIQYF.

The chain has TRBV5-6 and TRBJ2-7. This CDR3 spans 11 amino acids. The germline gives CDR1 SGHDT, CDR2 YYEEEE. CDR3 residues: CASNRLHEQYF.

The genes are TRBV29-1 and TRBJ1-3. Germline lookup yields CDR1 SQVTM and CDR2 ANQGSEA. The CDR3 is made up of 15 amino acids. The CDR3 region is CSVVEGPRSGNTIYF. The full variable domain, completed using reference TRBV29-1 and TRBJ1-3, is SAVISQKPSRDICQRGTSLTIQCQVDSQVTMMFWYRQQPGQSLTLIATANQGSEATYESGFVIDKFPISRPNLTFSTLTVSNMSPEDSSIYLCSVVEGPRSGNTIYFGEGSWLTVV.

The J gene is TRBJ2-1, the V gene TRBV10-3; the D gene TCRdb calls, TRBD2, cannot be checked with no DNA. Germline loops: CDR1 ENHRY, CDR2 SYGVKD. CDR3 size: 13 residues. CDR3 loop: CAISEALADEQFF.

The rearrangement links TRBV29-1 to TRBJ2-2; with no DNA, the TCRdb D assignment of TRBD2 cannot be verified. CDR3 length: 15 amino acids. Germline V CDR1 and CDR2: SQVTM, ANQGSEA. The CDR3 loop reads CSALRLAGETGELFF.

This rearrangement joins TRBV14 to TRBJ1-4; lacking DNA, the TRBD1 call made by TCRdb goes unchecked. CDR1 is SGHDN, CDR2 FVKESK, per germline. The CDR3 length is 14 residues. This CDR3 reads CASSHITPGEKLFF.

The V gene is TRBV7-2, the J gene TRBJ2-3; TCRdb selects TRBD2, and the lack of DNA leaves this call unchecked. Germline CDR1 SGHTA, CDR2 FQGNSA. The CDR3 is 14 residues long. The CDR3 reads CASSPSRPLDTQYF.

This chain's CDR3 is CAWGVGQETQYF. The chain joins TRBV30 to TRBJ2-5. This CDR3 is 12 amino acids long. Germline loops: CDR1 GTSNPN, CDR2 SVGIG (reference sequence).

CDR3 sequence: CASSFSSGDSYEQYF. This rearrangement joins TRBV7-3 to TRBJ2-7; the TCRdb D gene call, TRBD2, has no DNA to confirm it. There are 15 residues in the CDR3. Germline V lookup: CDR1 SGHTA, CDR2 FQGTGA.